This is a list of T cell receptor beta chains from one sample in a study of response to subunit inactivated influenza vaccine. TCRdb independently ran MiXCR on the RT-PCR reads; one entry per CDR3 protein. The table has fewer than 600,000 distinct CDR3 sequences, under 8.5% seen once. Specimen: PBMCs from blood, collected roughly 24 months after vaccination. These receptors originate from a man between 50 and 69 years old who received an inactivated influenza vaccine. Each CDR3 is given with its conserved first and last residue. Fields, in order: D gene, clone size, J gene, V gene, CDR3 protein, CDR3 DNA. A D gene is named only where the DNA matches it firmly. A clone size is listed for some rows: how often the clone was seen (once, few, many), or a class if it is expanded.

d_gene: -
abundance: -
j_gene: TRBJ2-3
v_gene: TRBV29-1
CDR3aa: CSVETTGAPRSSTDTQYF
CDR3nt: TGCAGCGTTGAAACTACGGGTGCACCAAGATCTAGCACAGATACGCAGTATTTT

d_gene: -
abundance: few
j_gene: TRBJ1-1
v_gene: TRBV28
CDR3aa: CASTRGRTNTEAFF
CDR3nt: TGTGCCAGCACTAGGGGACGGACGAACACTGAAGCTTTCTTT

d_gene: TRBD1
abundance: many
j_gene: TRBJ1-4
v_gene: TRBV20-1
CDR3aa: CSARPRQGASVEKLFF
CDR3nt: TGCAGTGCTCGTCCACGACAGGGGGCATCTGTGGAAAAACTGTTTTTT

d_gene: TRBD2
abundance: few
j_gene: TRBJ2-3
v_gene: TRBV9
CDR3aa: CASSESGRASDTQYF
CDR3nt: TGTGCCAGCAGCGAGAGCGGGAGGGCCTCTGATACGCAGTATTTT

d_gene: TRBD2
abundance: -
j_gene: TRBJ2-5
v_gene: TRBV3-1
CDR3aa: CASSQDNLAGAQETQYF
CDR3nt: TGTGCCAGCAGCCAAGATAATCTAGCGGGAGCTCAAGAGACCCAGTACTTC

d_gene: -
abundance: many
j_gene: TRBJ2-5
v_gene: TRBV20-1
CDR3aa: CSARDRRSPQETQYF
CDR3nt: TGCAGTGCTAGAGATCGTCGGAGCCCGCAAGAGACCCAGTACTTC

d_gene: -
abundance: many
j_gene: TRBJ1-5
v_gene: TRBV27
CDR3aa: CASTPGQPQHF
CDR3nt: TGTGCCAGCACCCCTGGCCAGCCCCAGCATTTT

d_gene: -
abundance: -
j_gene: TRBJ1-1
v_gene: TRBV28
CDR3aa: CASWRGGNTEAFF
CDR3nt: TGTGCCTCTTGGCGAGGGGGAAACACTGAAGCTTTCTTT

d_gene: -
abundance: few
j_gene: TRBJ2-7
v_gene: TRBV3-1
CDR3aa: CASSQEVYTYEQYF
CDR3nt: TGTGCCAGCAGCCAAGAAGTCTATACCTACGAGCAGTACTTC

d_gene: -
abundance: -
j_gene: TRBJ2-1
v_gene: TRBV20-1
CDR3aa: CSARGGAGPYNEQFF
CDR3nt: TGCAGTGCTAGAGGAGGGGCAGGGCCCTACAATGAGCAGTTCTTC

d_gene: TRBD2
abundance: many
j_gene: TRBJ2-3
v_gene: TRBV7-9
CDR3aa: CASSVTHPGGADTQYF
CDR3nt: TGTGCCAGCAGCGTCACTCACCCCGGGGGGGCAGATACGCAGTATTTT

d_gene: TRBD1
abundance: few
j_gene: TRBJ2-2
v_gene: TRBV9
CDR3aa: CASSERDSYTGELFF
CDR3nt: TGTGCCAGCAGCGAAAGGGACAGCTACACCGGGGAGCTGTTTTTT

d_gene: -
abundance: many
j_gene: TRBJ1-2
v_gene: TRBV29-1
CDR3aa: CSASEGANYGYTF
CDR3nt: TGCAGCGCCTCGGAGGGGGCTAACTATGGCTACACCTTC

d_gene: TRBD1
abundance: few
j_gene: TRBJ1-1
v_gene: TRBV6-1
CDR3aa: CASRLSTGDVAFF
CDR3nt: TGTGCCAGCAGACTCTCTACAGGGGACGTAGCTTTCTTT

d_gene: TRBD2
abundance: many
j_gene: TRBJ2-1
v_gene: TRBV20-1
CDR3aa: CSASRPGRRYNEQFF
CDR3nt: TGCAGTGCTAGTCGTCCCGGGAGGAGATACAATGAGCAGTTCTTC

d_gene: TRBD2
abundance: -
j_gene: TRBJ2-1
v_gene: TRBV20-1
CDR3aa: CSARVSSGSGYEQFF
CDR3nt: TGCAGTGCTAGGGTTTCCAGCGGGAGCGGCTATGAGCAGTTCTTC

d_gene: -
abundance: -
j_gene: TRBJ2-5
v_gene: TRBV10-3
CDR3aa: CAISQAGTGGVETQYF
CDR3nt: TGTGCCATCAGTCAAGCCGGGACTGGCGGGGTAGAGACCCAGTACTTC

d_gene: TRBD2
abundance: many
j_gene: TRBJ2-1
v_gene: TRBV20-1
CDR3aa: CSAATSGGYNEQFF
CDR3nt: TGCAGTGCTGCCACTAGCGGGGGGTACAATGAGCAGTTCTTC

d_gene: TRBD1
abundance: many
j_gene: TRBJ2-7
v_gene: TRBV7-8
CDR3aa: CASSTKGRPVGQGGPYEQYF
CDR3nt: TGTGCCAGCAGCACAAAAGGACGACCCGTGGGACAGGGGGGGCCCTACGAGCAGTACTTC

d_gene: -
abundance: few
j_gene: TRBJ2-1
v_gene: TRBV3-1
CDR3aa: CASSQVRSAYNEQFF
CDR3nt: TGTGCCAGCAGCCAAGTCAGGTCCGCTTACAATGAGCAGTTCTTC

d_gene: -
abundance: few
j_gene: TRBJ2-7
v_gene: TRBV12-3/TRBV12-4
CDR3aa: CASQAAGASYEQYF
CDR3nt: TGTGCCAGCCAGGCGGCGGGGGCCTCCTACGAGCAGTACTTC

d_gene: -
abundance: -
j_gene: TRBJ2-1
v_gene: TRBV5-5
CDR3aa: CASNNNTVYNEQFF
CDR3nt: TGTGCCAGCAACAATAACACAGTTTACAATGAGCAGTTCTTC

d_gene: -
abundance: few
j_gene: TRBJ2-7
v_gene: TRBV4-2
CDR3aa: CASSQESGYEQYF
CDR3nt: TGTGCCAGCAGCCAAGAATCCGGCTACGAGCAGTACTTC

d_gene: -
abundance: -
j_gene: TRBJ2-2
v_gene: TRBV6-4
CDR3aa: CASTKRPGNTGELFF
CDR3nt: TGTGCCAGCACAAAGCGGCCAGGGAACACCGGGGAGCTGTTTTTT

d_gene: -
abundance: -
j_gene: TRBJ2-3
v_gene: TRBV6-2/TRBV6-3
CDR3aa: CASSFYRVDTQYF
CDR3nt: TGTGCCAGCAGTTTCTACAGGGTAGATACGCAGTATTTT

d_gene: -
abundance: many
j_gene: TRBJ1-5
v_gene: TRBV29-1
CDR3aa: CSVSAEGVSNQPQHF
CDR3nt: TGCAGCGTCTCGGCGGAGGGGGTGAGCAATCAGCCCCAGCATTTT

d_gene: TRBD1
abundance: few
j_gene: TRBJ2-4
v_gene: TRBV20-1
CDR3aa: CSAIKGGALISDIQYF
CDR3nt: TGCAGTGCTATTAAAGGGGGCGCCCTGATTTCAGACATTCAGTACTTC

d_gene: -
abundance: few
j_gene: TRBJ2-3
v_gene: TRBV5-1
CDR3aa: CASRTTSGSDTQYF
CDR3nt: TGCGCCAGCAGGACTACTTCGGGCTCAGATACGCAGTATTTT

d_gene: TRBD1
abundance: many
j_gene: TRBJ2-1
v_gene: TRBV5-1
CDR3aa: CASTGDSRTYNEQFF
CDR3nt: TGCGCCAGCACCGGGGACAGCCGGACCTACAATGAGCAGTTCTTC

d_gene: -
abundance: -
j_gene: TRBJ2-2
v_gene: TRBV7-2
CDR3aa: CASKRGSSVIGELFF
CDR3nt: TGTGCCAGCAAACGGGGCTCCTCTGTGATCGGGGAGCTGTTTTTT

d_gene: -
abundance: -
j_gene: TRBJ2-1
v_gene: TRBV14
CDR3aa: CASSASGFYNEQFF
CDR3nt: TGTGCCAGCAGCGCCAGCGGTTTCTACAATGAGCAGTTCTTC

d_gene: TRBD2
abundance: many
j_gene: TRBJ2-3
v_gene: TRBV5-1
CDR3aa: CASSLTTSGRASDTQYF
CDR3nt: TGCGCCAGCAGCTTAACTACTAGCGGGAGGGCCTCAGATACGCAGTATTTT

d_gene: -
abundance: many
j_gene: TRBJ2-5
v_gene: TRBV20-1
CDR3aa: CSAVTQETQYF
CDR3nt: TGCAGTGCGGTCACCCAAGAGACCCAGTACTTC

d_gene: -
abundance: few
j_gene: TRBJ2-3
v_gene: TRBV9
CDR3aa: CASSAIQVADTQYF
CDR3nt: TGTGCCAGCAGCGCAATACAGGTCGCAGATACGCAGTATTTT

d_gene: TRBD1
abundance: many
j_gene: TRBJ2-5
v_gene: TRBV5-1
CDR3aa: CASSTMTGTQETQYF
CDR3nt: TGCGCCAGCAGCACGATGACAGGGACCCAAGAGACCCAGTACTTC

d_gene: TRBD1
abundance: -
j_gene: TRBJ2-2
v_gene: TRBV5-1
CDR3aa: CASSLTAGGTGELFF
CDR3nt: TGCGCCAGCAGCTTGACGGCAGGGGGAACCGGGGAGCTGTTTTTT

d_gene: -
abundance: many
j_gene: TRBJ2-7
v_gene: TRBV5-6
CDR3aa: CASSSVDAYEQYF
CDR3nt: TGTGCCAGCAGCTCCGTAGACGCCTACGAGCAGTACTTC

d_gene: TRBD1
abundance: -
j_gene: TRBJ2-2
v_gene: TRBV7-8
CDR3aa: CASSLARRGRDTGELFF
CDR3nt: TGTGCCAGCAGCTTAGCGCGCAGGGGGCGAGACACCGGGGAGCTGTTTTTT

d_gene: -
abundance: few
j_gene: TRBJ2-7
v_gene: TRBV27
CDR3aa: CASRQRGAYEQYF
CDR3nt: TGTGCCAGCAGGCAGAGGGGGGCCTACGAGCAGTACTTC

d_gene: -
abundance: many
j_gene: TRBJ1-1
v_gene: TRBV20-1
CDR3aa: CSAWMVNTEAFF
CDR3nt: TGCAGTGCTTGGATGGTGAACACTGAAGCTTTCTTT

d_gene: -
abundance: -
j_gene: TRBJ1-1
v_gene: TRBV28
CDR3aa: CASRFRGWGTEAFF
CDR3nt: TGTGCCAGCAGGTTTAGGGGTTGGGGCACTGAAGCTTTCTTT

d_gene: -
abundance: -
j_gene: TRBJ1-2
v_gene: TRBV5-5
CDR3aa: CAISPGVGYTF
CDR3nt: TGTGCCATCAGCCCAGGGGTAGGCTACACCTTC

d_gene: -
abundance: few
j_gene: TRBJ2-4
v_gene: TRBV18
CDR3aa: CASSPPERAKNIQYF
CDR3nt: TGTGCCAGCTCACCACCGGAACGAGCCAAAAACATTCAGTACTTC

d_gene: TRBD2
abundance: many
j_gene: TRBJ2-1
v_gene: TRBV3-1
CDR3aa: CASSQVVGTSVHEQFF
CDR3nt: TGTGCCAGCAGCCAAGTCGTCGGGACTAGTGTTCATGAGCAGTTCTTC

d_gene: -
abundance: many
j_gene: TRBJ2-2
v_gene: TRBV6-6
CDR3aa: CASTGYTGELFF
CDR3nt: TGTGCCAGCACTGGGTACACCGGGGAGCTGTTTTTT

d_gene: -
abundance: few
j_gene: TRBJ2-5
v_gene: TRBV9
CDR3aa: CASSPHLNVETQYF
CDR3nt: TGTGCCAGCAGCCCCCATCTGAACGTGGAGACCCAGTACTTC

d_gene: -
abundance: few
j_gene: TRBJ1-2
v_gene: TRBV20-1
CDR3aa: CSATGENYGYTF
CDR3nt: TGCAGTGCAACCGGGGAGAACTATGGCTACACCTTC